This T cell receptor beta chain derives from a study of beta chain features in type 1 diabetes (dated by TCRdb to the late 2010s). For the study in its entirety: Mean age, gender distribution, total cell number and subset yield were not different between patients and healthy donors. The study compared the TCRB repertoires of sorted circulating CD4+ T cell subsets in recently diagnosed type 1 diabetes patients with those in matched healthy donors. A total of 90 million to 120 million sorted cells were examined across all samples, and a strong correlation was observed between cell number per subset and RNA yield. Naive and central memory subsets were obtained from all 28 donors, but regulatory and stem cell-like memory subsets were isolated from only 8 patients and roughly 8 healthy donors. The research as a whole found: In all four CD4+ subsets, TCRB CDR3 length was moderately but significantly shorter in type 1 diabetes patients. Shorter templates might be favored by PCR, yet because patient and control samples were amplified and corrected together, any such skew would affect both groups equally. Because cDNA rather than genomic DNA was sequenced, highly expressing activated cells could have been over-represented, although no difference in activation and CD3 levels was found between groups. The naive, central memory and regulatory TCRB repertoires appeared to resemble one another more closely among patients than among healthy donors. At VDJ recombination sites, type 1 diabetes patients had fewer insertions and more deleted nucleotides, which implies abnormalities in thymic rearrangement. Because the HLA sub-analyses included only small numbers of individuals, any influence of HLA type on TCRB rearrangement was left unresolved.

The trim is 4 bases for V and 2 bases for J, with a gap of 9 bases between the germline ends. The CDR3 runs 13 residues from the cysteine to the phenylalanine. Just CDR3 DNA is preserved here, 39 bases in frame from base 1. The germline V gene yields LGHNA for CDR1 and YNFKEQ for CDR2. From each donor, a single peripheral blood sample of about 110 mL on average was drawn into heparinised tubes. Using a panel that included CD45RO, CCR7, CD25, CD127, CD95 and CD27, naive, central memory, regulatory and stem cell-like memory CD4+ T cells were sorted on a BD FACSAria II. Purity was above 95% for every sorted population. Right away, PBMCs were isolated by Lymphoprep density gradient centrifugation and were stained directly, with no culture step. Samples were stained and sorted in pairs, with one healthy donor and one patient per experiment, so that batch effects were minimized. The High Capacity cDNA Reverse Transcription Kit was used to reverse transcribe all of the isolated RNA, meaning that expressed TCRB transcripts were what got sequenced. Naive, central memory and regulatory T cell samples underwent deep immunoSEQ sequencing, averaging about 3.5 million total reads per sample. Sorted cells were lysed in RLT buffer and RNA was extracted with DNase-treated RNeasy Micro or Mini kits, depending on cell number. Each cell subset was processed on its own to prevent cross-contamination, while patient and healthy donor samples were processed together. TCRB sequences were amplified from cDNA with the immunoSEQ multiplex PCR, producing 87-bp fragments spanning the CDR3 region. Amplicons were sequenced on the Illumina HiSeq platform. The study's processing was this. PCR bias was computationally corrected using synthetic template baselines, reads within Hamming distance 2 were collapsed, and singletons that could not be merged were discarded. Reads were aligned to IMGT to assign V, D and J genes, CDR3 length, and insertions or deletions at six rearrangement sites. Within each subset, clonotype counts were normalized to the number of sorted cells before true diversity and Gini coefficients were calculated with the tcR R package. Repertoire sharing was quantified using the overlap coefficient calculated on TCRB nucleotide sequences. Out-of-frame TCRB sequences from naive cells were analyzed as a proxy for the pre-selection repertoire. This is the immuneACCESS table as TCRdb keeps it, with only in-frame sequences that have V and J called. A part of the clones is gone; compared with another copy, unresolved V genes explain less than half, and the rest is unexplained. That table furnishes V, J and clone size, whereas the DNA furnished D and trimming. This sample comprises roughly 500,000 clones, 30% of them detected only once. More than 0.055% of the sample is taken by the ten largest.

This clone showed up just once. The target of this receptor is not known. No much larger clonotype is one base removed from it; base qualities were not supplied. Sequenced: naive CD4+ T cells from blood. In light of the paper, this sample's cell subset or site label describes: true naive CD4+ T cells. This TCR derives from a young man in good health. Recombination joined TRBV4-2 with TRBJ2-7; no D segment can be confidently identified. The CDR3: CASSREGAYEQYF. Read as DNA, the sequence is TGTGCCAGCAGCCGGGAAGGCGCCTACGAGCAGTACTTC.